This TCR beta chain comes out of a study of human T cells and chemical hapten exposure. Overall study: Alopecia areata, totalis and universalis patients, mostly female, were included.

Specified time point: patch test 1, 2 weeks after DPC sensitization. Treatment in this sample: therapeutic diphenylcyclopropenone sensitization with weekly scalp DPC. Participating donors were patients with alopecia, aged 18 to 70 years, considered appropriate candidates for DPC. In the library, unique molecular identifiers were attached to individual cDNA molecules. TCRdb redid the calling of the RACE reads with MiXCR, one entry per CDR3 protein. The profile shows about 380,000 distinct CDR3 sequences, roughly 5% of them singletons. This clonotype was detected many times. V shed 1 base and J 3 bases; nucleotides not matched to a gene: 6. The CDR3 totals 17 residues. In germline, CDR1 is LGHNA, CDR2 YSLEER.

This material consisted of whole blood, taken in connection with sensitization to the hapten diphenylcyclopropenone (DPC). This rearrangement joins TRBV4-3 to TRBJ2-7; 13 nucleotides match TRBD2. The source is a woman between 50 and 59 years old with alopecia areata. Some clones in this sample may be carry-over from other donors' samples. Written as DNA, the CDR3 is TGCGCCAGCAGCCAAGCATACAGGACTAGCGGGAGCTACGAGCAGTACTTC. Residues: CASSQAYRTSGSYEQYF.